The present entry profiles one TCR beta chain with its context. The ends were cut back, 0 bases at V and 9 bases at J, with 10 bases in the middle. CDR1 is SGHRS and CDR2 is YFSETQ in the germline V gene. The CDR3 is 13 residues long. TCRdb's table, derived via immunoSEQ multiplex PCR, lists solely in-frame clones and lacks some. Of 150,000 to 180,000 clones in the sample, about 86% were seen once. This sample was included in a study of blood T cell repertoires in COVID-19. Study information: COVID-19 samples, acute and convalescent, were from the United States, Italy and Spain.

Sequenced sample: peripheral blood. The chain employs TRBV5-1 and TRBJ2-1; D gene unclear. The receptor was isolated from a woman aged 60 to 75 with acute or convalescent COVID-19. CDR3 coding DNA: TGCGCCAGCAGCTTGGGCCATAGCAGTGAGCAGTTCTTC. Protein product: CASSLGHSSEQFF.